Included here is one T cell receptor (beta chain) sequence, with context. This sample is drawn from a study of T cell responses to AZD1222 COVID-19 vaccine. Repertoires were generated with immunoSEQ multiplex PCR, while TCRdb's copy carries only in-frame clones and drops some. The data hold 150,000 or so clones, with 75% to 95% observed a single time. CDR3 size: 16 residues. Trimming took 1 base from V and 3 from J, leaving 13 bases between them. Germline V gene lookup returns CDR1 LGHNA and CDR2 YNFKEQ. This TCR was sampled from an adult in good health. Sequenced here: peripheral blood, sampled on day 0 of AZD1222 vaccination. The chain is built from TRBV4-2 and TRBJ2-1, with a tentative D call TRBD1 (6 bases). DNA for the CDR3: TGTGCCAGCAGCCAAGGGTTGCAGGGGAACTACAATGAGCAGTTCTTC. Its translation: CASSQGLQGNYNEQFF.